A single sample is the source of the 30 T cell receptor beta chains below, sequenced in a study of cytomegalovirus exposure and HLA in healthy donors. PCR primers comprised 60 Vbeta and 13 Jbeta primers. Generated by immunoSEQ multiplex PCR, the TCRdb table keeps only in-frame clones and is missing some. The sample lists over 100,000 clones; roughly 68% were seen once. Sequenced material: PBMCs. The receptors come from a woman aged 25 to 39 in good health and CMV-seronegative.

The chain links TRBV7-9 to TRBJ2-2; 11 nucleotides line up with TRBD1. V lost 5 bases and J lost 4; bases outside the gene matches: 6. The CDR3 runs to 16 residues. Germline lookup yields CDR1 SEHNR and CDR2 FQNEAQ (reference sequence). CDR3 loop: CASSTPGTGGTGELFF. The CDR3 DNA sequence: TGTGCCAGCAGCACCCCCGGGACAGGGGGCACCGGGGAGCTGTTTTTT.

The V call is TRBV28, the J call TRBJ1-5; D is perhaps TRBD1 (5 bases). CDR3 length: 14 residues. Trimming took off 4 bases at V and 3 bases at J, with 10 bases between the two ends. Germline lookup yields CDR1 MDHEN and CDR2 SYDVKM. The CDR3 nucleotides read TGTGCCAGCAGTTCTACAGGTTCCAATCAGCCCCAGCATTTT. This encodes CASSSTGSNQPQHF.

The V gene is TRBV12-5, the J gene TRBJ1-2; 12 bases agree with TRBD1. CDR3 size: 16 residues. Germline trimming cut 2 bases from V and 6 bases from J; bases unmatched to any gene: 7. Per the germline V gene, CDR1 is LGHNT and CDR2 is FRNRAP. Written as DNA, the CDR3 is TGTGCTAGTGGTTTGTCCTCGGGACAGGGGGCGGATGGCTACACCTTC. This codes for CASGLSSGQGADGYTF.

The chain has TRBV18 and TRBJ1-1; D gene unclear. Germline values: CDR1 KGHSH, CDR2 LQKENI. Trimming took 4 bases from V and 1 from J, leaving 4 bases between them. CDR3 length equals 12 residues. The CDR3 bases are TGTGCCAGCTCACTACAGAACACTGAAGCTTTCTTT. Translation gives CASSLQNTEAFF.

This clone was detected only a few times. J is TRBJ1-1 and V is TRBV29-1; D remains ambiguous. This CDR3 contains 10 residues. Trimming shortened V by 6 bases and J by 1 base, and 3 bases separated the two germline ends. The germline CDR1 and CDR2 sequences are SQVTM and ANQGSEA. The DNA for the CDR3 is TGCAGCGTCAGGAACACTGAAGCTTTCTTT. Translation: CSVRNTEAFF.

This chain links TRBV6-1 with TRBJ2-7; the D gene is possibly TRBD1 (5 bases). V was cut by 2 bases and J by 6 bases, with 17 bases left in between. CDR3 length: 15 residues. Per the germline V gene, CDR1 is MNHNS and CDR2 is SASEGT. CDR3 DNA sequence: TGTGCCAGCAGTGAACTGGCAGGGTGGGTTGGCGAGCAGTACTTC. Its protein product is CASSELAGWVGEQYF.

The chain uses TRBV11-2 and TRBJ1-1, with no clear D. The CDR3 runs 14 residues. V gave up 3 bases and J gave up 1 base, with 9 bases separating them. The germline V gene has CDR1 SGHAT and CDR2 FQNNGV. Written as DNA, the CDR3 is TGTGCCAGCAGCTTTTCTACCCGGAACACTGAAGCTTTCTTT. Its translation: CASSFSTRNTEAFF.

The chain employs TRBV28 and TRBJ2-7, with 8 bases lining up with TRBD1. Germline CDR1 and CDR2: MDHEN and SYDVKM. The CDR3 has 12 amino acids. Losses at the gene ends were 5 bases for V and 6 bases for J; bases not matched to a gene: 3. The CDR3 loop is CASSRTGSEQYF. CDR3 sequence (DNA): TGTGCCAGCAGTAGGACAGGGAGCGAGCAGTACTTC. Using reference TRBV28 and TRBJ2-7 for the parts outside the CDR3, the full variable domain is DVKVTQSSRYLVKRTGEKVFLECVQDMDHENMFWYRQDPGLGLRLIYFSYDVKMKEKGDIPEGYSVSREKKERFSLILESASTNQTSMYLCASSRTGSEQYFGPGTRLTVT.

The chain has TRBV7-9 and TRBJ2-3; 13 nucleotides line up with TRBD2. The length of the CDR3 is 16 residues. V lost 6 bases to trimming and J lost 5 bases; unmatched junction nucleotides: 8. Germline V lookup: CDR1 SEHNR, CDR2 FQNEAQ (reference sequence). The CDR3 coding sequence is TGTGCCAGCAGATTTACTAGCGGGAGGGCAGAAGATACGCAGTATTTT. This translates into CASRFTSGRAEDTQYF.

The rearrangement joins TRBV30 to TRBJ2-6; TRBD2 might be the D (5 bases). The V end lost 3 bases, the J end lost 2 bases, and 5 bases lay between the germline ends. CDR3 length: 13 residues. Germline CDR1 GTSNPN, CDR2 SVGIG (reference sequence). CDR3 sequence: CAWRTTGANVLTF. The CDR3 DNA reads as TGTGCCTGGAGGACTACTGGGGCCAACGTCCTGACTTTC.

This rearrangement joins TRBV20-1 to TRBJ1-2; D gene uncertain. The V and J ends lost 6 bases and 6 bases respectively, with 11 bases between them. Germline lookup yields CDR1 DFQATT and CDR2 SNEGSKA (reference sequence). The CDR3 runs to 11 residues. In DNA form, the CDR3 reads TGCAGTGCAGAATTTAGCGATGGCTACACCTTC. Amino acids: CSAEFSDGYTF.

The table lists this clone with a few counts. The V call is TRBV30, the J call TRBJ1-5; 8 bases fit TRBD1. The CDR3 runs to 19 residues. Per germline, CDR1 GTSNPN and CDR2 SVGIG (reference sequence). J gave up 4 bases and V 1 base, and 18 bases lay outside the gene matches. The CDR3 loop reads CAWSDYRRQGNLSNQPQHF. Written as DNA, the CDR3 is TGTGCCTGGAGTGACTACCGGAGACAGGGGAATTTATCAAATCAGCCCCAGCATTTT.

The chain uses TRBV10-2 and TRBJ1-5, with unresolved D. Germline V CDR1 and CDR2: WSHSY, SAAADI. V was clipped by 4 bases and J by 4 bases, with 8 bases between them. This CDR3 spans 13 amino acids. CDR3 protein: CASSGEINQPQHF. DNA of the CDR3: TGCGCCAGCAGTGGTGAGATTAATCAGCCCCAGCATTTT.

The V and J genes are TRBV7-8 and TRBJ2-5, with 9 positions matching TRBD1. Germline V gene lookup returns CDR1 SGHVS and CDR2 FQNEAQ. The CDR3 runs to 15 residues. Trimming at V came to 5 bases and at J to 5 bases, leaving 9 bases not matched to a gene. The CDR3 protein is CASSLNRGRLETQYF. The CDR3 region has the DNA TGTGCCAGCAGCCTAAACAGGGGGCGTCTCGAGACCCAGTACTTC.

In its sample, this clone was seen a few times. This chain connects TRBV4-3 to TRBJ2-7; 8 bases align to TRBD1. Per germline, CDR1 LGHNA and CDR2 YSLEER. This CDR3 contains 15 residues. The V and J ends lost 4 bases and 2 bases, in that order; junction bases with no gene match: 7. The CDR3 nucleotides are TGCGCCAGCAGCCGAGGACAGGGACAAGCCTACGAGCAGTACTTC. It codes for CASSRGQGQAYEQYF.

CDR3 sequence (DNA): TGCAGTGCTCCGGGGAGGTATGGCTACACCTTC. It yields the protein CSAPGRYGYTF. The chain carries TRBV20-1 and TRBJ1-2, with D unresolved. This CDR3 has 11 residues. The germline gives CDR1 DFQATT, CDR2 SNEGSKA (reference sequence). V dropped 5 bases and J dropped 5 bases, with 9 bases sitting between them.

V and J are TRBV19 and TRBJ1-5; 7 bases are a match to TRBD1. Looked up from germline, CDR1 is LNHDA and CDR2 is SQIVND (reference sequence). V was clipped by 4 bases and J by 4 bases; unmatched bases: 10. The CDR3 spans 16 residues. This CDR3 reads CASSTRQGERNQPQHF. The CDR3, as DNA: TGTGCCAGTAGTACCCGACAGGGTGAGAGAAATCAGCCCCAGCATTTT.

The DNA of the CDR3 is TGTGCCAGCAGTGCCCTCGGGACAGGGTCCCCAACTAATGAAAAACTGTTTTTT. It encodes CASSALGTGSPTNEKLFF. The rearrangement uses TRBV25-1 and TRBJ1-4, with 9 positions matching TRBD1. The trim removed 4 bases at V and 0 bases at J, leaving 9 bases unmatched. Germline V gene lookup returns CDR1 MGHDK and CDR2 SYGVNS. The CDR3 contains 18 residues.

The chain's CDR3 is CASSLTRGGVKEQYF. CDR3 DNA sequence: TGTGCCAGCAGTTTAACCCGGGGAGGGGTGAAGGAGCAGTACTTC. This sequence joins TRBV28 and TRBJ2-7; 7 nucleotides agree with TRBD2. Unmatched junction bases numbered 11, after V lost 2 bases and J lost 7 bases. Germline loops: CDR1 MDHEN, CDR2 SYDVKM. The CDR3 loop spans 15 amino acids.

The chain links TRBV6-1 to TRBJ2-7; 13 nucleotides match TRBD2. From germline, CDR1 is MNHNS and CDR2 SASEGT. This CDR3 has 14 residues. Trimming cost V 7 bases and J 4 bases; bases outside gene matches: 4. CDR3 in DNA: TGTGCCAGCAAAGGACTAGCGGGAGTATACGAGCAGTACTTC. This gives the protein CASKGLAGVYEQYF.

This clone was picked up a small number of times. The chain is built from TRBV18 and TRBJ1-3; D might be TRBD1 (5 bases). Looked up from germline, CDR1 is KGHSH and CDR2 is LQKENI. The CDR3 spans 14 residues. Trimming pared 3 bases from V and 3 bases from J, leaving 9 bases between. CDR3: CASSPGRDGNTIYF. The CDR3 DNA sequence: TGTGCCAGCTCACCTGGCAGGGATGGAAACACCATATATTTT.

V and J are TRBV4-3 and TRBJ2-1, with a weak D call TRBD2 (6 bases). Looked up from germline, CDR1 is LGHNA and CDR2 is YSLEER. V was pared by 0 bases and J by 3 bases, with 6 bases between. The CDR3 consists of 14 residues. CDR3 region: CASSQERDYNEQFF. CDR3 nucleotides: TGCGCCAGCAGCCAAGAGCGGGACTACAATGAGCAGTTCTTC.

The rearrangement joins TRBV9 to TRBJ2-1; 13 bases map to TRBD2. The ends lost 2 bases at V and 7 bases at J; junction bases unmatched: 3. The CDR3 consists of 15 residues. Per germline, CDR1 SGDLS and CDR2 YYNGEE. CDR3 amino acids: CASSVGLAGFNEQFF. The CDR3 region has the DNA TGTGCCAGCAGCGTGGGACTAGCGGGATTTAATGAGCAGTTCTTC. The full variable domain, in which reference TRBV9 and TRBJ2-1 provide the parts outside the CDR3, is DSGVTQTPKHLITATGQRVTLRCSPRSGDLSVYWYQQSLDQGLQFLIQYYNGEERAKGNILERFSAQQFPDLHSELNLSSLELGDSALYFCASSVGLAGFNEQFFGPGTRLTVL.

The rearrangement uses TRBV19 and TRBJ2-7; 7 nucleotides agree with TRBD1. The junction had 4 bases not matched to a gene; V was cut back by 5 bases and J by 3 bases. Germline V gene sequence: CDR1 LNHDA, CDR2 SQIVND (reference sequence). The CDR3 consists of 13 residues. The CDR3 region is CASSPRDSYEQYF. CDR3 in DNA: TGTGCCAGTAGTCCCCGGGACAGCTACGAGCAGTACTTC.

The chain carries TRBV7-8 and TRBJ1-6; 8 bases are shared with TRBD1. This CDR3 comprises 14 residues. Germline lookup yields CDR1 SGHVS and CDR2 FQNEAQ. Trimming took 3 bases from V and 9 from J; bases not matched to a gene: 4. For the CDR3, the DNA is TGTGCCAGCAGCTTGACAGGGGATAGTTCACCCCTCCACTTT. It yields the protein CASSLTGDSSPLHF. Full variable domain (outside the CDR3, taken from reference TRBV7-8 and TRBJ1-6): GAGVSQSPRYKVAKRGQDVALRCDPISGHVSLFWYQQALGQGPEFLTYFQNEAQLDKSGLPSDRFFAERPEGSVSTLKIQRTQQEDSAVYLCASSLTGDSSPLHFGNGTRLTVT.

The V call is TRBV6-1, the J call TRBJ1-2; TRBD1 is a possible D gene (5 bases). The CDR3 length is 12 residues. Germline CDR1 is MNHNS and CDR2 is SASEGT. V lost 6 bases and J 5 bases, leaving 10 bases between the germline ends. In nucleotides, the CDR3 is TGTGCCAGCAGCCTCAGGGATTATGGCTACACCTTC. Translation: CASSLRDYGYTF.

The rearrangement links TRBV5-4 to TRBJ1-4, with D maybe TRBD1 (6 bases). The ends were cut back, 2 bases at V and 5 bases at J, with 10 bases in the middle. The CDR3 is 14 amino acids. CDR1 and CDR2 (germline): SGHNT, YYREEE (reference sequence). CDR3 amino acids: CASSFAGGNEKLFF. In DNA, the CDR3 is TGTGCCAGCAGCTTTGCTGGGGGCAATGAAAAACTGTTTTTT.

The chain employs TRBV5-4 and TRBJ1-2; 9 bases line up with TRBD1. Germline V gene lookup returns CDR1 SGHNT and CDR2 YYREEE (reference sequence). The CDR3 runs 15 residues. V was pared by 4 bases and J by 4 bases, with 8 bases of the junction left unmatched. DNA for the CDR3: TGTGCCAGCAGCCTCCGGGACAGGGCGCTCTATGGCTACACCTTC. It is translated as CASSLRDRALYGYTF.

Note on this clone: This is likely a read error, given that the CDR3 carries no conserved phenylalanine or tryptophan at its end. The DNA is omitted, as the CDR3 cannot be located on it reliably, and the CDR3 follows TCRdb's listing. The chain has TRBV30 and TRBJ2-7; the D call in the table, TRBD2, was not verified against the DNA. Germline V gene lookup returns CDR1 GTSNPN and CDR2 SVGIG (reference sequence). The CDR3 contains 12 residues when both ends are counted. The CDR3 is CAWSPPGTSLEN.

The chain uses TRBV7-2 and TRBJ1-2; TRBD1 matches 8 bases. Germline V gene data show CDR1 as SGHTA and CDR2 as FQGNSA. This CDR3 spans 15 amino acids. V was pared by 2 bases and J by 4 bases, with 6 bases of the junction left unmatched. CDR3 protein: CASSLQGALVYGYTF. For the CDR3, the DNA is TGTGCCAGCAGCTTACAGGGGGCGCTTGTCTATGGCTACACCTTC.